This entry lists 17 T cell receptor beta chains sequenced from one sample in a study of post-analysis software for immune sequencing data. Each TCR beta cDNA library carried unique molecular identifiers. TCRdb analysed the PCR reads with MiXCR anew, one entry per CDR3 protein. Here the sample spans approximately 630,000 distinct CDR3 sequences, more than 50% being singletons. The study's findings and limits: TRBV5-6, TRBV5-1 and TRBV20-1 belonged to a set of roughly 5 TRBV segments that were more frequent in patients than controls.

The antigens these receptors bind are not known. Material for sequencing was blood. These receptors were taken from a girl aged 2 to 10 with multiple sclerosis.

This rearrangement joins TRBV7-2 to TRBJ2-1; D is uncertain. The V and J ends lost 1 base and 6 bases respectively, with 10 bases between them. Germline V lookup: CDR1 SGHTA, CDR2 FQGNSA. The CDR3 is 14 residues long. The CDR3 region has the DNA TGTGCCAGCAGCTTAGATTGGTCTAGCAATGAGCAGTTCTTC. Protein sequence: CASSLDWSSNEQFF.

The rearrangement joins TRBV29-1 to TRBJ2-3; D might be TRBD1 (8 bases). Per germline, CDR1 SQVTM and CDR2 ANQGSEA. The ends were cut back, 6 bases at V and 2 bases at J, with 18 bases in the middle. The CDR3 extends over 15 amino acids. CDR3 residues: CSVATTGGDTDTQYF. In nucleotides, the CDR3 is TGCAGCGTCGCTACCACAGGGGGGGACACAGATACGCAGTATTTT.

The count of this clonotype is one. A much larger clone differs by one base, so this may be a read error. The chain links TRBV14 to TRBJ2-7; D is undetermined. The end of the DNA is better explained by TRBJ2-5, so the J call may be wrong. This CDR3 contains 12 residues. Germline loops: CDR1 SGHDN, CDR2 FVKESK. CDR3 sequence (DNA): TGTGCCAGCAGCCAATTTCGAGAGACCCAGTACTTC. This translates into CASSQFRETQYF.

Concerning this clonotype: An end of the junction differs from the germline gene, which may be a read error. J is TRBJ2-7 and V is TRBV5-5; D remains ambiguous. Germline assignment: CDR1 SGHKS and CDR2 YYEKEE (reference sequence). This CDR3 region has 12 residues. CDR3 region: CTSSLSAYEQYF. The DNA for the CDR3 is TGTACCAGCAGCTTGTCCGCCTACGAGCAGTACTTC.

The DNA of the CDR3 is TGCAGTGCTAGAGCCTCGGGACAGGGGTTCCCTGAGCAGTTCTTC. Encoded protein: CSARASGQGFPEQFF. V usage is TRBV20-1 and J usage is TRBJ2-1; 10 positions match TRBD1. The CDR3 runs 15 residues. V was pared by 1 base and J by 9 bases, with 9 bases of the junction left unmatched. CDR1 and CDR2 (germline): DFQATT, SNEGSKA (reference sequence).

This chain joins TRBV12-5 and TRBJ2-1, with 9 bases lining up with TRBD1. Germline CDR1 reads LGHNT; CDR2 reads FRNRAP. The junction had 7 bases not matched to a gene; V was cut back by 5 bases and J by 8 bases. The CDR3 runs 14 residues. CDR3 protein: CASGPGTGSDEQFF. As DNA, the CDR3 is TGTGCTAGTGGTCCCGGGACAGGGTCCGATGAGCAGTTCTTC.

This clonotype was seen a handful of times. The genes are TRBV10-3 and TRBJ2-1, with TRBD2 identical over 12 bases. The V segment lost 5 bases and the J segment 8 bases; nucleotides outside the gene matches: 13. This CDR3 region has 17 residues. Germline values: CDR1 ENHRY, CDR2 SYGVKD. CDR3 nucleotides: TGTGCCATCAGTCGCCGCTTGCTAGCGGGAGGGCTCGATGAGCAGTTCTTC. Its translation: CAISRRLLAGGLDEQFF.

This chain connects TRBV11-2 to TRBJ2-3; 7 bases are shared with TRBD2. The CDR3 runs 15 residues. The ends lost 2 bases at V and 4 bases at J; junction bases unmatched: 6. From germline, CDR1 is SGHAT and CDR2 FQNNGV. The CDR3 loop reads CASSLLAGRADTQYF. The CDR3 nucleotides read TGTGCCAGCAGCTTATTAGCGGGCAGGGCAGATACGCAGTATTTT.

With respect to this clonotype: Lacking the conserved final phenylalanine or tryptophan, this CDR3 likely reflects a read error. V is TRBV27 and J is TRBJ2-1; the match to TRBD2 covers 7 bases. The junction had 3 bases not matched to a gene; V was cut back by 4 bases and J by 0 bases. CDR1 MNHEY and CDR2 SMNVEV come from the germline V gene (reference sequence). The CDR3 covers 15 residues. The CDR3 region is CASSSGGSSYNEQFV. CDR3 nucleotides: TGTGCCAGCAGTTCGGGCGGGAGCTCCTACAATGAGCAGTTCGTC.

The J gene is TRBJ1-2, the V gene TRBV6-6; 7 bases align to TRBD1. With 6 bases clipped from V and 7 bases from J, the junction kept 11 bases outside the gene matches. This CDR3 contains 14 residues. Germline V gives CDR1 MNHNY, CDR2 SVGAGI (reference sequence). CDR3: CASRSQGSDFGYTF. CDR3 in DNA: TGTGCCAGCAGGTCACAGGGGTCGGATTTTGGCTACACCTTC.

The chain is built from TRBV29-1 and TRBJ2-1; either TRBD1 or TRBD2 may supply D (7 bases each). The germline gives CDR1 SQVTM, CDR2 ANQGSEA. This CDR3 region has 17 residues. Trimming cost V 0 bases and J 4 bases, with 19 bases left between them. The CDR3 sequence is CSVEDRGRGGVYNEQFF. As DNA, the CDR3 is TGCAGCGTTGAAGATCGGGGCAGGGGGGGGGTTTACAATGAGCAGTTCTTC.

This clonotype was detected only a few times. The V call is TRBV6-1, the J call TRBJ2-7; TRBD1 is a possible D gene (6 bases). CDR3 size: 18 residues. Germline V lookup: CDR1 MNHNS, CDR2 SASEGT. V lost 6 bases and J 4 bases, leaving 28 bases between the germline ends. The CDR3 loop reads CASSRRTGTHNSVYEQYF. In DNA form, the CDR3 reads TGTGCCAGCAGCAGACGAACCGGGACACACAACTCGGTATACGAGCAGTACTTC.

The J gene is TRBJ1-4, the V gene TRBV29-1; unclear D gene. The V gene lost 6 bases and the J gene lost 7 bases, with 9 bases spanning the gap. Germline V gene lookup returns CDR1 SQVTM and CDR2 ANQGSEA. The CDR3 is 11 residues long. The CDR3 bases are TGCAGCGTACTTGTTGTTGAAAAACTGTTTTTT. Its translation is CSVLVVEKLFF.

This chain uses TRBV5-1 with TRBJ2-1; D remains unclear. The germline V and J ends were trimmed by 5 bases and 8 bases, with 11 bases remaining between them. Per the germline V gene, CDR1 is SGHRS and CDR2 is YFSETQ. CDR3 length: 12 amino acids. CDR3 coding DNA: TGCGCCAGCAGGTTTTCGGACCATGAGCAGTTCTTC. Its translation is CASRFSDHEQFF.

The chain employs TRBV20-1 and TRBJ2-2; 7 positions agree with TRBD1. Losses at the gene ends were 2 bases for V and 0 bases for J; bases not matched to a gene: 12. The CDR3 totals 18 residues. Germline CDR1 reads DFQATT; CDR2 reads SNEGSKA (reference sequence). CDR3 protein: CSARSRTGEPSNTGELFF. The CDR3 bases are TGCAGTGCTAGATCTAGGACAGGTGAACCTTCGAACACCGGGGAGCTGTTTTTT.

The chain employs TRBV10-1 and TRBJ2-1; D tentatively fits TRBD1 or TRBD2 (5 bases each). The germline CDR1 and CDR2 sequences are WNHNN and SYGVQD (reference sequence). CDR3 length: 15 amino acids. Trimming stripped 0 bases from V and 6 bases from J, with 12 bases between. The CDR3 sequence: CASSESRRTRNEQFF. CDR3 in DNA: TGCGCCAGCAGTGAGTCGCGGAGGACACGCAATGAGCAGTTCTTC.

This clonotype was observed a single time. The rearrangement links TRBV6-5 to TRBJ1-2; weak D call: TRBD1 (6 bases). The length of the CDR3 is 15 residues. Germline-derived CDR1 and CDR2 are MNHEY and SVGAGI. Trimming pared 0 bases from V and 2 bases from J, leaving 10 bases between. Written as DNA, the CDR3 is TGTGCCAGCAGTTACTCGAGGGGGAAGAACTATGGCTACACCTTC. Translating it yields CASSYSRGKNYGYTF.